This is a list of T cell receptor beta chains from one sample in a study of response to subunit inactivated influenza vaccine. Via MiXCR, TCRdb re-called the RT-PCR reads, giving one row per CDR3 protein. The sample includes some 480,000 distinct CDR3 sequences, around 9.9% of them seen just once. Sequencing was performed on PBMCs from blood, taken 45 days after vaccination. The receptors originated from a man aged 45 to 65 who received an inactivated influenza vaccine. Both conserved end residues are part of each CDR3. The D gene is left open where the match is weak. Only some rows state a clone size, as once, few, many or a class for expanded clones.

TRBV7-9	many	.	TRBJ2-7	TGTGCCAGCAGCAGTCCGTCGCGAGGGGATTACGAGCAGTACTTC	CASSSPSRGDYEQYF
TRBV25-1	.	.	TRBJ2-1	TGTGCCAGCAGTGAAAAGGGCGACAATGAGCAGTTCTTC	CASSEKGDNEQFF
TRBV5-1	.	.	TRBJ1-1	TGCGCCAGCAGCTTGGCCCAGTTGGTGAACACTGAAGCTTTCTTT	CASSLAQLVNTEAFF
TRBV20-1	few	.	TRBJ2-7	TGCAGTGCCCCAGGGGCGGCAAGCTCCTACGAGCAGTACTTC	CSAPGAASSYEQYF
TRBV20-1	.	.	TRBJ2-1	TGCAGTGCTAGGGGGGGCGGGAGAAGCGAGCAGTTCTTC	CSARGGGRSEQFF
TRBV20-1	few	.	TRBJ2-3	TGCAGTGCTAAGAGGGAGGGGGGGCCCCCAGATACGCAGTATTTT	CSAKREGGPPDTQYF
TRBV5-1	.	.	TRBJ1-2	TGCGCCAGCAGCTTTGACCTGGGCTATGGCTACACCTTC	CASSFDLGYGYTF
TRBV4-1	few	.	TRBJ2-7	TGCGCCAGCAGCCAAGATCCATTACAGGAATACGAGCAGTACTTC	CASSQDPLQEYEQYF
TRBV11-2	.	TRBD1	TRBJ2-7	TGTGCCAGCAGCTTAGTGGGACAGGGTATAGAGCAGTACTTC	CASSLVGQGIEQYF
TRBV9	few	.	TRBJ2-2	TGTGCCAGCAGCGTACTGGCCGGGAGTGGGACCGGGGAGCTGTTTTTT	CASSVLAGSGTGELFF
TRBV12-3/TRBV12-4	many	TRBD1	TRBJ2-3	TGTGCCAGCGTTGACAGGGGGCTAGTAGATACGCAGTATTTT	CASVDRGLVDTQYF
TRBV7-6	.	TRBD1	TRBJ1-2	TGTGCCAGCAGCCCCCGACAGGGCCCGTCCTATGGCTACACCTTC	CASSPRQGPSYGYTF
TRBV7-9	few	TRBD1	TRBJ2-3	TGTGCCAGCAGCTTAGCAGGGACAGGGCCAGATACGCAGTATTTT	CASSLAGTGPDTQYF
TRBV7-9	few	.	TRBJ2-5	TGTGCCAGCAGCTTTGAGGGGCTGACCCGGGAGACCCAGTACTTC	CASSFEGLTRETQYF
TRBV6-1	few	.	TRBJ1-1	TGTGCCAGCAGTGAGAACGACCGGGGAGCTTTCTTT	CASSENDRGAFF
TRBV6-2/TRBV6-3	many	.	TRBJ2-7	TGTGCCAGCAGTTATCTTGTAGGGAACTACGAGCAGTACTTC	CASSYLVGNYEQYF
TRBV3-1	many	.	TRBJ2-1	TGTGCCAGCAGCGTTAGCCCGGACTTGGGTGAGCAGTTCTTC	CASSVSPDLGEQFF
TRBV6-1	.	.	TRBJ2-3	TGTGCCAGCAGTGAAGTGGCTACGCAGTATTTT	CASSEVATQYF